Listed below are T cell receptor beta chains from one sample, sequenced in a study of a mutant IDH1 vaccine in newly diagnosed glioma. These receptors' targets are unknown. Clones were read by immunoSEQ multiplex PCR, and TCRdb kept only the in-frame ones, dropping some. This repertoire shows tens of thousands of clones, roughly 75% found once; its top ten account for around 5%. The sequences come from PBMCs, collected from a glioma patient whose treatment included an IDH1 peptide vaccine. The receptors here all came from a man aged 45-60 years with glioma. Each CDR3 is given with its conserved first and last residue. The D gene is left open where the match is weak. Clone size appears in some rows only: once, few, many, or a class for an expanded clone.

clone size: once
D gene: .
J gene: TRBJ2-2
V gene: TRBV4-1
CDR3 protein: CASSQERGPWMKFF
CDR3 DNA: TGCGCCAGCAGCCAAGAGAGGGGCCCCTGGATGAAATTTTTT

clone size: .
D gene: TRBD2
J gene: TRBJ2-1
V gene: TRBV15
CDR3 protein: CATSRDQASGYNEQFF
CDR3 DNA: TGTGCCACCAGCAGAGATCAGGCTAGCGGCTACAATGAGCAGTTCTTC

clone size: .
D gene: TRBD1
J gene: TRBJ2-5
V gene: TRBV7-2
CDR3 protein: CASSSRQGGRETQYF
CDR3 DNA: TGTGCCAGCAGCTCGCGACAGGGGGGTCGAGAGACCCAGTACTTC

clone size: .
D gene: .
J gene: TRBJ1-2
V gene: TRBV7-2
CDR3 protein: CASSYNAGADGYTF
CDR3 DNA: TGTGCCAGCAGTTATAATGCAGGGGCTGATGGCTACACCTTC

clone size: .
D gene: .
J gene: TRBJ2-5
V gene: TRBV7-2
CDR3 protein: CASSLEVRETQYF
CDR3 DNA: TGTGCCAGCAGCTTAGAGGTCCGGGAGACCCAGTACTTC

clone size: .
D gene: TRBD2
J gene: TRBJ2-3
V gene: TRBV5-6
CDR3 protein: CASSSGLHTDTQYF
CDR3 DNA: TGTGCCAGCAGCTCGGGACTACATACAGATACGCAGTATTTT

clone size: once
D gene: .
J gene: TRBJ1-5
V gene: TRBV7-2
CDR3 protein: CASSLVPAWADAQPQHF
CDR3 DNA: TGTGCCAGCAGCTTAGTACCGGCCTGGGCCGATGCTCAGCCCCAGCATTTT

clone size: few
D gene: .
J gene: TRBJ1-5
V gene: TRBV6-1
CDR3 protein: CASSESLRGNQPQHF
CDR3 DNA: TGTGCCAGCAGTGAATCCCTGCGTGGTAATCAGCCCCAGCATTTT

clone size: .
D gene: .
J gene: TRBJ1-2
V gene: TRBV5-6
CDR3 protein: CASSLVVNSYGYTF
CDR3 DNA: TGTGCCAGCAGCTTGGTAGTAAACAGCTATGGCTACACCTTC

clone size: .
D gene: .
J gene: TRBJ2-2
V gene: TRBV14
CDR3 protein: CASSQLVNTGELFF
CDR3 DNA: TGTGCCAGCAGCCAGTTGGTGAACACCGGGGAGCTGTTTTTT

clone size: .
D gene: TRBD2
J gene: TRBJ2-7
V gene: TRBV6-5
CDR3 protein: CASSYSSGGAHEQYF
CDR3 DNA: TGTGCCAGCAGTTATAGTAGCGGGGGGGCCCACGAGCAGTACTTC

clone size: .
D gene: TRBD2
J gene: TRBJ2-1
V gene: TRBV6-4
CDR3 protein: CASGDYARNEQFF
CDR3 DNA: TGTGCCAGCGGGGACTATGCTCGCAATGAGCAGTTCTTC

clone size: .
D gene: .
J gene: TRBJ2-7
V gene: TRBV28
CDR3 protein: CASRNPSSYEQYF
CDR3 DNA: TGTGCCAGCAGGAACCCGAGCTCCTACGAGCAGTACTTC

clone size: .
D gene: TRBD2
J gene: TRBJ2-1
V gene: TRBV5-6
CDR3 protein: CASSPGTSGGGVEQFF
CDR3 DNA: TGTGCCAGCAGCCCTGGGACTAGCGGGGGGGGAGTTGAGCAGTTCTTC

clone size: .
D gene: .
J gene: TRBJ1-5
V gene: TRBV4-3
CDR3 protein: CASSQDVQGRQPQHF
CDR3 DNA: TGCGCCAGCAGCCAAGATGTACAGGGACGGCAGCCCCAGCATTTT

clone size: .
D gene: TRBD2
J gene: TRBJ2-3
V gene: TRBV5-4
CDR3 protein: CASSGAGGNTDTQYF
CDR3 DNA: TGTGCCAGCAGCGGGGCGGGGGGGAACACAGATACGCAGTATTTT

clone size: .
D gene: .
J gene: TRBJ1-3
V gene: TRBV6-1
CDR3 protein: CASSVTVFSGNTIYF
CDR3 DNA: TGTGCCAGCAGTGTCACAGTTTTCTCTGGAAACACCATATATTTT

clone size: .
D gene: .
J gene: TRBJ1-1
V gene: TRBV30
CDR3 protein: CAWSPPGSRGAEAFF
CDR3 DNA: TGTGCCTGGAGCCCTCCCGGCTCCCGAGGGGCTGAAGCTTTCTTT

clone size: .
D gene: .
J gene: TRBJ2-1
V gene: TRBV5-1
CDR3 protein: CASSWDSTGEYNEQFF
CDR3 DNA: TGCGCCAGCAGCTGGGACTCTACAGGGGAATACAATGAGCAGTTCTTC

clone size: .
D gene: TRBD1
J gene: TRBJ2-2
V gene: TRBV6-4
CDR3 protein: CASSGQGGTGELFF
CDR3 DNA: TGTGCCAGCAGTGGACAGGGGGGTACCGGGGAGCTGTTTTTT

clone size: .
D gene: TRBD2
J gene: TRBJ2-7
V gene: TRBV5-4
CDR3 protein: CASSTSRGGRNEQYF
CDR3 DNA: TGTGCCAGCAGCACGTCGCGGGGGGGCAGGAACGAGCAGTACTTC

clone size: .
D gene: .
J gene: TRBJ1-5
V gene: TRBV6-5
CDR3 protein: CASSGGNQPQHF
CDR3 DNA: TGTGCCAGCAGCGGTGGAAATCAGCCCCAGCATTTT

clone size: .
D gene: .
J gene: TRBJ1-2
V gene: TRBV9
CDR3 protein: CASSLYATVGYTF
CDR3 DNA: TGTGCCAGCAGCCTATACGCGACAGTTGGCTACACCTTC

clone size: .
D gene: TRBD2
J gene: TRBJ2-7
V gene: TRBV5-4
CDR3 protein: CASSEEGLSEGYEQYF
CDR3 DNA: TGTGCCAGCAGCGAAGAGGGACTATCTGAGGGCTACGAGCAGTACTTC

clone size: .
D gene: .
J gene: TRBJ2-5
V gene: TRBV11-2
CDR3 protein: CASSLGEKETQYF
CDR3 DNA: TGTGCCAGCAGCTTAGGGGAAAAAGAGACCCAGTACTTC

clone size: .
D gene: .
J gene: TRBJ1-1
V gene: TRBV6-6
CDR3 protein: CASGRGGNTEAFF
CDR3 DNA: TGTGCCAGCGGACGAGGGGGGAACACTGAAGCTTTCTTT

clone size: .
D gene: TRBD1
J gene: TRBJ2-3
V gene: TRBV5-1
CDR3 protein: CASSLDRGRSDTQYF
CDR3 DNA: TGCGCCAGCAGCTTGGACAGGGGGAGGTCAGATACGCAGTATTTT

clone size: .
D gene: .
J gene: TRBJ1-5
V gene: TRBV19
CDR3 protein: CASSPRPGPSSNQPQHF
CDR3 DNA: TGTGCCAGTAGTCCCCGTCCGGGACCGTCTAGCAATCAGCCCCAGCATTTT

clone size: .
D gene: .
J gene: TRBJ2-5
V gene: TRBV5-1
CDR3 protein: CASKGGFKETQYF
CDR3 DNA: TGCGCCAGCAAAGGAGGTTTCAAAGAGACCCAGTACTTC

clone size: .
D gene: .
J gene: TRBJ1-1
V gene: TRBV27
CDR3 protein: CASSLSRFGGTEAFF
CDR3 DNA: TGTGCCAGCAGTTTATCACGGTTCGGGGGGACTGAAGCTTTCTTT

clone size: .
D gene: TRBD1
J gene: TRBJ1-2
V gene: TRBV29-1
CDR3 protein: CSVEDRQGATLNYGYTF
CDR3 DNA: TGCAGCGTTGAAGATCGACAGGGGGCTACCCTTAACTATGGCTACACCTTC

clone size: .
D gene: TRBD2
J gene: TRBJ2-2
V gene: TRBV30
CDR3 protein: CAWSSRAGGGTGELFF
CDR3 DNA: TGTGCCTGGAGTAGCCGGGCGGGGGGAGGGACCGGGGAGCTGTTTTTT

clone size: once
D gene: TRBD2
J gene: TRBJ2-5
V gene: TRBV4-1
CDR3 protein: CASSQDPREGETQYF
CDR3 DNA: TGCGCCAGCAGCCAAGATCCCAGGGAGGGAGAGACCCAGTACTTC

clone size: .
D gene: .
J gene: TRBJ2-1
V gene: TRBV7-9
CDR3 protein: CASNTGTGSYNEQFF
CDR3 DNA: TGTGCCAGTAATACCGGGACGGGCTCCTACAATGAGCAGTTCTTC

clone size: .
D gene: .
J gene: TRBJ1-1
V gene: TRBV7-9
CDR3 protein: CASSLGTANTEAFF
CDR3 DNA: TGTGCCAGCAGCTTAGGGACGGCGAACACTGAAGCTTTCTTT

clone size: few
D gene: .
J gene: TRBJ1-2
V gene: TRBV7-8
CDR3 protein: CASSHHGDSYGYTF
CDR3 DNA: TGTGCCAGCAGCCATCATGGGGATTCGTATGGCTACACCTTC

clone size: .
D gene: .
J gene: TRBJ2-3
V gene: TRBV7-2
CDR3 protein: CASSFERMSTDTQYF
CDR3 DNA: TGTGCCAGCAGCTTCGAACGGATGAGCACAGATACGCAGTATTTT

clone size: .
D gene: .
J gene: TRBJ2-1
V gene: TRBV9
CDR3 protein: CASSVGGSNVRFF
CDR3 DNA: TGTGCCAGCAGCGTAGGTGGCAGTAACGTTCGGTTCTTC

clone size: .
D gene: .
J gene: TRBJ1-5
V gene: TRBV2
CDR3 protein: CASSEAPLGLRDF
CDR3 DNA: TGTGCCAGCAGTGAAGCGCCCTTGGGACTAAGGGATTTT

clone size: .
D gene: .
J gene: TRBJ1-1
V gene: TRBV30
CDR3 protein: CAWSPLGYAEAFF
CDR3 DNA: TGTGCCTGGAGTCCCCTAGGTTATGCTGAAGCTTTCTTT

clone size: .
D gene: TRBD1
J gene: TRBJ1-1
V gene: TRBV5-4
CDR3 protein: CASSFPMTGGMNTEAFF
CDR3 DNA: TGTGCCAGCAGCTTTCCCATGACAGGGGGGATGAACACTGAAGCTTTCTTT

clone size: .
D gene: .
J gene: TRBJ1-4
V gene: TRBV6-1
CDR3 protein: CASTGHPANEKLFF
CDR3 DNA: TGTGCCAGCACTGGACATCCTGCAAATGAAAAACTGTTTTTT

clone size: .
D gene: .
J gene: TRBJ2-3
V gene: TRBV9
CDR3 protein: CASSVLSTGEGAADTQYF
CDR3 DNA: TGTGCCAGCAGCGTACTCTCTACCGGGGAAGGTGCCGCAGATACGCAGTATTTT

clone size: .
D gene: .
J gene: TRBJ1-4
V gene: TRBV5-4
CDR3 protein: CASGEGGTNEKLFF
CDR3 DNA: TGTGCCAGCGGTGAAGGGGGGACTAATGAAAAACTGTTTTTT

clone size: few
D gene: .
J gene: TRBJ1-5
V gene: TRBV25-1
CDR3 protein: CASSVGNQPQHF
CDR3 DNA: TGTGCCAGCAGTGTGGGGAATCAGCCCCAGCATTTT

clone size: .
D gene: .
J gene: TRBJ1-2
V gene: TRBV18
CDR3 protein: CASSPGAGDGYTF
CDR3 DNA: TGTGCCAGCTCGCCGGGGGCAGGGGATGGCTACACCTTC

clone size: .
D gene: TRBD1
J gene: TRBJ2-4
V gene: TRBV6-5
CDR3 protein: CASSWDRSAKNIQYF
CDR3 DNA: TGTGCCAGCAGCTGGGACAGATCGGCCAAAAACATTCAGTACTTC

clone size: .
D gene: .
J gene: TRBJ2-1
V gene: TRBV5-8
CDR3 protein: CASSLVADWEFF
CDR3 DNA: TGTGCCAGCAGCTTGGTGGCCGACTGGGAGTTCTTC

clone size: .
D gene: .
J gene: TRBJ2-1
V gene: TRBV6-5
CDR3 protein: CASSYLGEVYNEQFF
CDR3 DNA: TGTGCCAGCAGTTACCTCGGCGAGGTCTACAATGAGCAGTTCTTC

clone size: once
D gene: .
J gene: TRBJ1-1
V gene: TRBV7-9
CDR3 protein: CASSPSQGMGEAFF
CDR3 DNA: TGTGCCAGCAGCCCGTCCCAGGGGATGGGTGAAGCTTTCTTT

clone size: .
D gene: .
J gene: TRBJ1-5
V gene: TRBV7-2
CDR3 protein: CASSLPTGIESQHF
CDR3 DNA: TGTGCCAGCAGCTTACCTACAGGTATTGAGTCCCAGCATTTT

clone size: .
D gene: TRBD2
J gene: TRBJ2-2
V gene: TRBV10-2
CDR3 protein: CASRRSLAGGQTGELFF
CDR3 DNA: TGCGCCAGCAGGCGGTCCCTAGCGGGGGGTCAAACCGGGGAGCTGTTTTTT

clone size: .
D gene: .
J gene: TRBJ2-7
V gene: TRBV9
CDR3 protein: CASSVEARSEQYF
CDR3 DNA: TGTGCCAGCAGCGTAGAGGCACGCTCTGAGCAGTACTTC

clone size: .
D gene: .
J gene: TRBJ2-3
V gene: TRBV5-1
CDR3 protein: CASSLDPGTQDTQYF
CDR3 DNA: TGCGCCAGCAGCTTGGATCCCGGGACGCAAGATACGCAGTATTTT

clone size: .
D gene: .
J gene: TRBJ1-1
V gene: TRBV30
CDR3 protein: CAWSVLYEAFF
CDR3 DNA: TGTGCCTGGAGTGTTTTGTATGAAGCTTTCTTT

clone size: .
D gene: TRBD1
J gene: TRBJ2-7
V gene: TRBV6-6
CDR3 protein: CASSLTGDEQYF
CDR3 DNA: TGTGCCAGCAGCCTCACAGGGGACGAGCAGTACTTC

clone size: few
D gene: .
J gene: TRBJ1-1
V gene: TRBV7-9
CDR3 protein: CASSFEGRVNTEAFF
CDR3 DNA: TGTGCCAGCAGCTTTGAGGGTAGGGTGAACACTGAAGCTTTCTTT